These 30 T cell receptor beta chains were sequenced from one sample in a study of T cells after yellow fever vaccination. TCRdb reprocessed the 5' RACE reads with MiXCR, giving one entry per CDR3 protein. The sample includes some 600,000 distinct CDR3 sequences, around 17% of them seen just once. The specimen comprised PBMCs, sampled 4 to 5 days after the first yellow fever vaccination. The receptors were gathered from a man aged 18 to 35 who received the YFV17D yellow fever vaccine.

J is TRBJ1-2 and V is TRBV18; TRBD1 matches at 12 bases. Trimming took 2 bases from V and 4 from J; bases not matched to a gene: 5. The CDR3 is 16 amino acids. CDR1 KGHSH and CDR2 LQKENI come from the germline V gene. CDR3 nucleotide sequence: TGTGCCAGCTCACCATGGGGGACAGGGGGCAGCTATGGCTACACCTTC. It yields the protein CASSPWGTGGSYGYTF.

Only a few counts were recorded for this clonotype. The V gene is TRBV28, the J gene TRBJ2-5; D might be TRBD1 (5 bases). V was trimmed by 4 bases and J by 4 bases, leaving 10 bases between them. The V gene's germline CDR1 is MDHEN and CDR2 SYDVKM. The CDR3 is made up of 13 amino acids. The CDR3 protein is CASSSFTGETQYF. CDR3 sequence (DNA): TGTGCCAGCAGTTCCTTTACAGGAGAGACCCAGTACTTC.

The chain has TRBV20-1 and TRBJ1-2; D might be TRBD1 (6 bases). The CDR3 totals 12 residues. Trimming cost V 0 bases and J 5 bases, with 7 bases left between them. From germline, CDR1 is DFQATT and CDR2 SNEGSKA (reference sequence). This CDR3 reads CSARETGYGYTF. The CDR3 DNA reads as TGCAGTGCTAGAGAGACAGGTTATGGCTACACCTTC.

V usage is TRBV7-8 and J usage is TRBJ2-7, with 9 bases that match TRBD1. From germline, CDR1 is SGHVS and CDR2 FQNEAQ. The CDR3 runs 15 residues. V gave up 3 bases and J gave up 5 bases; unmatched junction bases: 8. The CDR3 nucleotides are TGTGCCAGCAGCTTCCCCGGGACAGGGAGAAACGAGCAGTACTTC. It encodes CASSFPGTGRNEQYF. The whole variable domain, filled in from reference TRBV7-8 and TRBJ2-7, reads GAGVSQSPRYKVAKRGQDVALRCDPISGHVSLFWYQQALGQGPEFLTYFQNEAQLDKSGLPSDRFFAERPEGSVSTLKIQRTQQEDSAVYLCASSFPGTGRNEQYFGPGTRLTVT.

The chain is built from TRBV5-1 and TRBJ1-2, with D possibly TRBD1 on 6 matching bases. Germline V gene data show CDR1 as SGHRS and CDR2 as YFSETQ. CDR3 length equals 15 residues. The V gene lost 9 bases and the J gene lost 3 bases, with 21 bases spanning the gap. CDR3 sequence reads: CATREATGNYYGYTF. DNA for the CDR3: TGCGCCACCCGGGAAGCTACAGGGAATTACTATGGCTACACCTTC.

This clonotype has only a few counts. This sequence joins TRBV5-1 and TRBJ2-1; D is unclear. Between the trimmed V and J ends, which lost 0 bases and 1 base, there was a span of 8 bases. CDR1 is SGHRS, CDR2 YFSETQ, per germline. CDR3 length equals 15 residues. The CDR3 sequence: CASSLETPSYNEQFF. The DNA of the CDR3 is TGCGCCAGCAGCTTGGAGACACCTTCCTACAATGAGCAGTTCTTC.

The chain couples TRBV5-4 to TRBJ2-1; 9 bases are a match to TRBD2. J gave up 5 bases and V 4 bases, and 13 bases lay outside the gene matches. The germline gives CDR1 SGHNT, CDR2 YYREEE (reference sequence). There are 17 residues in the CDR3. The CDR3 DNA follows: TGTGCCAGCAGCCCCCAAGCGGGGGGCCAAAACCACAATGAGCAGTTCTTC. Amino acids: CASSPQAGGQNHNEQFF.

V usage is TRBV19 and J usage is TRBJ2-1; tentatively, D is TRBD1 or TRBD2 (5 bases each). CDR1 LNHDA and CDR2 SQIVND come from the germline V gene (reference sequence). The V end was cut by 6 bases, the J end by 7 bases, with 19 bases between. CDR3 length: 15 residues. In nucleotides, the CDR3 is TGTGCCAGTAGGATGGGGGTCGCAGGGTCAAATGAGCAGTTCTTC. This sequence encodes CASRMGVAGSNEQFF.

This clonotype was seen ten or more times. This chain joins TRBV7-9 and TRBJ2-1; tentative D call: TRBD1 (5 bases). From germline, CDR1 is SEHNR and CDR2 FQNEAQ (reference sequence). V lost 2 bases and J lost 5, with 16 bases in between. This CDR3 is 16 amino acids long. The CDR3 spells CASSLSLLGRNNEQFF. The CDR3, as DNA: TGTGCCAGCAGCTTATCCCTCTTGGGGCGTAACAATGAGCAGTTCTTC.

The chain links TRBV20-1 to TRBJ2-7; D possibly uses TRBD1 or TRBD2 (5 bases each). The CDR3 is made up of 14 amino acids. V lost 3 bases, J lost 1 base, and 13 bases lay in between. The germline V gene has CDR1 DFQATT and CDR2 SNEGSKA (reference sequence). The CDR3 loop reads CSASSPGRSYEQYV. The CDR3 DNA follows: TGCAGTGCTAGTTCTCCGGGACGGTCCTACGAGCAGTACGTC.

Only a few counts were recorded for this clonotype. The chain carries TRBV6-5 and TRBJ2-2, with TRBD2 as a possible D gene (5 bases). Germline values: CDR1 MNHEY, CDR2 SVGAGI. The CDR3 sequence is 14 residues long. Between the trimmed V and J ends, which lost 3 bases and 8 bases, there was a span of 13 bases. CDR3 amino acids: CASSYNGETGELFF. CDR3 DNA: TGTGCCAGCAGTTATAACGGGGAAACTGGGGAGCTGTTTTTT.

This clonotype has ten or more counts. The rearrangement joins TRBV7-2 to TRBJ1-1, with D unclear. Per germline, CDR1 SGHTA and CDR2 FQGNSA. V lost 2 bases to trimming and J lost 1 base, with 11 bases between them. The CDR3 extends over 15 amino acids. The CDR3 spells CASSLYPGGNTEAFF. The CDR3 nucleotides are TGTGCCAGCAGCTTATACCCGGGAGGGAACACTGAAGCTTTCTTT. Full variable domain (missing parts from reference TRBV7-2 and TRBJ1-1): GAGVSQSPSNKVTEKGKDVELRCDPISGHTALYWYRQSLGQGLEFLIYFQGNSAPDKSGLPSDRFSAERTGGSVSTLTIQRTQQEDSAVYLCASSLYPGGNTEAFFGQGTRLTVV.

This clonotype occurred many times. This sequence joins TRBV7-9 and TRBJ2-1, with D unresolved. CDR3 length equals 14 residues. The germline V and J ends were trimmed by 3 bases and 5 bases, with 11 bases remaining between them. Germline lookup yields CDR1 SEHNR and CDR2 FQNEAQ (reference sequence). The CDR3 nucleotides read TGTGCCAGCAGCTTTTGGGGTTTGGACAATGAGCAGTTCTTC. Translating gives CASSFWGLDNEQFF.

In its sample, this clonotype was seen a few times. The V call is TRBV10-3, the J call TRBJ2-3; 9 nucleotides align to TRBD1. Germline V gene lookup returns CDR1 ENHRY and CDR2 SYGVKD. The CDR3 contains 16 residues. V was clipped by 11 bases and J by 6 bases; unmatched bases: 18. CDR3 sequence: CAPEGPGQGILDTQYF. DNA of the CDR3: TGTGCCCCAGAAGGGCCGGGACAGGGAATTTTGGATACGCAGTATTTT.

This clonotype came up many times. This chain links TRBV6-5 with TRBJ1-1, with 9 bases aligning to TRBD1. V shed 10 bases, J shed 3 bases, and the junction held 6 bases outside the gene matches. Germline lookup yields CDR1 MNHEY and CDR2 SVGAGI. The CDR3 covers 13 residues. The CDR3 DNA follows: TGTGCCACCCGGACAGGGGTGTACACTGAAGCTTTCTTT. Translated, it gives CATRTGVYTEAFF.

The chain uses TRBV29-1 and TRBJ1-2; D is unresolved. V was pared by 2 bases and J by 5 bases, with 15 bases between. The CDR3 consists of 14 residues. Germline V gives CDR1 SQVTM, CDR2 ANQGSEA. CDR3 in DNA: TGCAGCGTTGAAAGGGTGGCAGCGAAGTATGGCTACACCTTC. It codes for CSVERVAAKYGYTF.

The table lists this clonotype with a few counts. The chain employs TRBV6-1 and TRBJ1-3; D remains unclear. V lost 9 bases and J 1 base, leaving 10 bases between the germline ends. CDR3 length equals 13 residues. Germline V gene data show CDR1 as MNHNS and CDR2 as SASEGT. The CDR3 loop is CASQPDSGNTIYF. The DNA for the CDR3 is TGTGCCAGTCAACCGGATTCTGGAAACACCATATATTTT.

The chain employs TRBV24-1 and TRBJ1-4; D is perhaps TRBD1 (6 bases). Germline V gene sequence: CDR1 KGHDR, CDR2 SFDVKD. The CDR3 sequence is 16 residues long. Trimming cost V 2 bases and J 8 bases, with 17 bases left between them. The CDR3 region is CATSDSRQGLGEKLFF. DNA of the CDR3: TGTGCCACCAGTGATTCGCGTCAGGGGTTAGGAGAAAAACTGTTTTTT.

The CDR3 spells CASSFTTSGGGMDTQYF. For the CDR3, the DNA is TGCGCCAGCAGCTTTACGACTAGCGGGGGGGGGATGGATACGCAGTATTTT. The chain has TRBV5-1 and TRBJ2-3; 14 nucleotides line up with TRBD2. V lost 2 bases to trimming and J lost 6 bases; unmatched junction nucleotides: 8. Germline V gene data show CDR1 as SGHRS and CDR2 as YFSETQ. CDR3 length equals 17 residues.

The CDR3 bases are TGTGCCAGCAGTGAATCCCCACGGGGGGAAGAGACCCAGTACTTC. Encoded protein: CASSESPRGEETQYF. V is TRBV6-1 and J is TRBJ2-5, with 7 bases identical to TRBD2. V lost 2 bases to trimming and J lost 3 bases; unmatched junction nucleotides: 6. This CDR3 comprises 15 residues. Germline V gene data show CDR1 as MNHNS and CDR2 as SASEGT.

This clonotype was picked up a small number of times. This chain joins TRBV12-3 or TRBV12-4 and TRBJ2-2; weak D call: TRBD2 (5 bases). Trimming removed 3 bases from V and 7 bases from J, with 15 bases in between. The CDR3 runs to 15 residues. In DNA form, the CDR3 reads TGTGCCAGCAGTTTCTCGTCTACCCGGGACGGGGAGCTGTTTTTT. Translation: CASSFSSTRDGELFF.

This chain uses TRBV7-2 with TRBJ2-7, with D unresolved. The CDR3 is 15 residues long. Trimming took 1 base from V and 2 from J, leaving 12 bases between them. Germline V lookup: CDR1 SGHTA, CDR2 FQGNSA. CDR3 loop: CASSLVGEVTYEQYF. The CDR3 DNA is TGTGCCAGCAGCTTAGTAGGAGAAGTTACCTACGAGCAGTACTTC.

This clonotype was seen a few times. CDR3 DNA sequence: TGCGCCAGCAGCCTCAGAAACAGGGTCTCCTACGAGCAGTACGTC. This translates into CASSLRNRVSYEQYV. The chain joins TRBV5-1 to TRBJ2-7, with D perhaps TRBD1 (6 bases). V was clipped by 4 bases and J by 0 bases, with 14 bases between them. Per germline, CDR1 SGHRS and CDR2 YFSETQ. The CDR3 length is 15 residues.

This clonotype occurred a few times. The CDR3 loop is CASSHGQGGFYEQYF. The DNA of the CDR3 is TGCGCCAGCAGCCACGGACAGGGAGGCTTCTACGAGCAGTACTTC. The chain recombines TRBV4-1 with TRBJ2-7; 8 bases align to TRBD1. CDR3 length: 15 residues. The ends lost 3 bases at V and 3 bases at J; junction bases unmatched: 7. The germline V gene encodes CDR1 MGHRA and CDR2 YSYEKL.

Only a few counts were recorded for this clonotype. This chain links TRBV28 with TRBJ1-4; D call uncertain. V was shortened by 6 bases and J by 3 bases, with 14 bases between the two germline ends. The CDR3 contains 15 residues. Germline loops: CDR1 MDHEN, CDR2 SYDVKM. The CDR3 sequence: CASRRSPEANEKLFF. The CDR3 DNA follows: TGTGCCAGCAGGAGAAGCCCAGAGGCTAATGAAAAACTGTTTTTT.

CDR3 DNA: TGTGCCAGCAGCCCTAGGGTGGGGCGGGGGGGCTCCTACAATGAGCAGTTCTTC. Its protein product is CASSPRVGRGGSYNEQFF. The chain couples TRBV12-3 or TRBV12-4 to TRBJ2-1; 9 nucleotides line up with TRBD2. This CDR3 region has 18 residues. Germline trimming cut 6 bases from V and 0 bases from J; bases unmatched to any gene: 12.

The chain's CDR3 is CASSQDITGGMNTEAFF. CDR3 in DNA: TGCGCCAGCAGCCAAGATATAACAGGGGGTATGAACACTGAAGCTTTCTTT. V usage is TRBV4-3 and J usage is TRBJ1-1, with 8 nucleotides matching TRBD1. V shed 0 bases and J 0 bases; nucleotides not matched to a gene: 6. The germline gives CDR1 LGHNA, CDR2 YSLEER. The CDR3 sequence is 17 residues long.

The rearrangement links TRBV28 to TRBJ2-5; unclear D gene. The CDR3 runs to 13 residues. V dropped 2 bases and J dropped 1 base, with 5 bases sitting between them. Germline V gene sequence: CDR1 MDHEN, CDR2 SYDVKM. CDR3 sequence reads: CASSLISQETQYF. Here the CDR3 DNA reads TGTGCCAGCAGTTTAATTTCCCAAGAGACCCAGTACTTC.

This clonotype has a handful of counts. The chain employs TRBV7-2 and TRBJ2-7; D perhaps matches TRBD1 (6 bases). V lost 6 bases to trimming and J lost 2 bases, with 14 bases between them. The V gene's germline CDR1 is SGHTA and CDR2 FQGNSA. This CDR3 is built from 14 residues. The CDR3: CASRRTGHTYEQYF. In DNA form, the CDR3 reads TGTGCCAGCAGGCGGACGGGACACACCTACGAGCAGTACTTC.

The chain has TRBV9 and TRBJ2-7, with D maybe TRBD2 (6 bases). The germline gives CDR1 SGDLS, CDR2 YYNGEE. V was cut by 0 bases and J by 0 bases, with 10 bases left in between. The CDR3 loop spans 15 amino acids. The CDR3 loop reads CASSVGGRLSYEQYF. CDR3 bases: TGTGCCAGCAGCGTAGGAGGGAGGCTCTCCTACGAGCAGTACTTC.